This T cell receptor (beta chain) derives from a study of T cell repertoires in cytomegalovirus infection. On the study more broadly: Both recently identified HLA-C-restricted and well-studied HLA-B-restricted CMV epitopes were used in the study.

The length of the CDR3 is 15 residues. In germline, CDR1 is MDHEN, CDR2 SYDVKM. The V and J ends lost 6 bases and 5 bases respectively, with 14 bases between them. Only a few counts were recorded for this clonotype. Its antigen is unidentified. Via MiXCR, TCRdb re-called the reads, giving one row per CDR3 protein. The table records some 920,000 distinct CDR3 sequences, roughly 30% of them present only once. The rearrangement links TRBV28 to TRBJ1-6, with unresolved D. The material was cultured CD8+ T cells from PBMCs, obtained from culture after CMV antigen stimulation. The origin of this receptor is a human donor in good health (CMV status not recorded). Some clones in this sample may be carry-over from other donors' samples. The CDR3 region is CASSSNYPHNSPLHF. CDR3 DNA: TGTGCCAGCAGCTCTAACTACCCCCATAATTCACCCCTCCACTTT.